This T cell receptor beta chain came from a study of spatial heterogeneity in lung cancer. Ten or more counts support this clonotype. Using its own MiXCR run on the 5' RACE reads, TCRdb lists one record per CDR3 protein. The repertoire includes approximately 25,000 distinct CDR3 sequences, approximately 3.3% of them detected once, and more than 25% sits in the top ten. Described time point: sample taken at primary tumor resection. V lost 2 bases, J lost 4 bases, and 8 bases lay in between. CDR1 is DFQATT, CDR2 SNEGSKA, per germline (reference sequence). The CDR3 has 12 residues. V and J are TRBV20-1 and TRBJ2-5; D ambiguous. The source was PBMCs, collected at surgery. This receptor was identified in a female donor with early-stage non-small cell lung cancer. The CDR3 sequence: CSARMLRETQYF. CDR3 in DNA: TGCAGTGCTAGAATGTTGCGAGAGACCCAGTACTTC.